This T cell receptor (beta chain) was obtained from a study of cytomegalovirus exposure and HLA in healthy donors. The study's findings and limits: Reportedly, diagnosis of cytomegalovirus status by the classifier showed high specificity and sensitivity.

For this clone: Its antigen is unidentified.

CDR1 is SGHDT and CDR2 is YYEEEE in the germline V gene. The CDR3 is made up of 15 amino acids. With V trimmed by 1 base and J by 6 bases, 7 bases remained unmatched. Use of 60 Vbeta and 13 Jbeta primers characterized the PCR. Clones were read by immunoSEQ multiplex PCR, and TCRdb kept only the in-frame ones, dropping some. The sample contains 150,000 to 200,000 clones, around 72% of which appear only once. Sequencing was done on a sample of PBMCs. J is TRBJ1-5 and V is TRBV5-6; TRBD1 aligns across 7 bases. The receptor's source is a man aged 50 or older in good health and CMV-seronegative. The CDR3 loop reads CASSLYGQVLQPQHF. CDR3 sequence (DNA): TGTGCCAGCAGCTTGTATGGACAGGTGCTTCAGCCCCAGCATTTT. Full variable domain (remainder filled in from reference TRBV5-6 and TRBJ1-5): DAGVTQSPTHLIKTRGQQVTLRCSPKSGHDTVSWYQQALGQGPQFIFQYYEEEERQRGNFPDRFSGHQFPNYSSELNVNALLLGDSALYLCASSLYGQVLQPQHFGDGTRLSIL.